This T cell receptor (beta chain) was found in a study of blood T cells in healthy people across ages. At least ten counts were recorded for this clonotype. As yet, its antigen is unknown. Together with a sample-barcoded 5' primer, a J-beta primer mix was included in a second PCR lasting about 7 to 11 cycles. TCRdb re-called the 5' RACE reads through MiXCR, storing one row per CDR3 protein. Of a few hundred thousand distinct CDR3 sequences in the sample, about 26% were seen once. The germline V gene has CDR1 MNHEY and CDR2 SMNVEV (reference sequence). The CDR3 spans 13 residues. V dropped 2 bases and J dropped 5 bases, with 6 bases sitting between them. Study conclusions and caveats: Unsorted PBMC material precluded a definitive naive versus antigen-experienced comparison.

Separately, the same data were catalogued under a study of T cells of mothers and their children.

The gene calls are TRBV27 and TRBJ1-4; D is uncertain. The receptor was isolated from a boy aged 2 to 10 in good health. Sequences were obtained from blood. The chain's CDR3 is CASSLVWNEKLFF. The CDR3 DNA reads TGTGCCAGCAGTTTAGTATGGAATGAAAAACTGTTTTTT. The full variable domain, its missing parts supplied by reference TRBV27 and TRBJ1-4, is EAQVTQNPRYLITVTGKKLTVTCSQNMNHEYMSWYRQDPGLGLRQIYYSMNVEVTDKGDVPEGYKVSRKEKRNFPLILESPSPNQTSLYFCASSLVWNEKLFFGSGTQLSVL.